This T cell receptor (beta chain) was recorded in a study of spatial heterogeneity in lung cancer. TCRdb reprocessed the 5' RACE reads with MiXCR, giving one entry per CDR3 protein. The repertoire has about 35,000 distinct CDR3 sequences, 3.1% of them found once; the top ten carry roughly 34%. This clonotype has a count of ten or more. Germline V gene lookup returns CDR1 SGHAT and CDR2 FQNNGV. V shed 5 bases, J shed 2 bases, and the junction held 6 bases outside the gene matches. This CDR3 is built from 15 residues. Time point noted: sample taken at primary tumor resection. Whole RNA, isolated from tumor, nontumor lung or frozen PBMC, was sequenced without prior sorting.

The material sequenced was normal lung tissue next to the tumor, taken at surgery. The receptor was derived from a male donor with early-stage non-small cell lung cancer. The chain is built from TRBV11-2 and TRBJ2-3; TRBD2 aligns across 8 bases. In DNA, the CDR3 is TGTGCCAGCAGCCGCGGAGCGGGGGCCACAGATACGCAGTATTTT. It encodes CASSRGAGATDTQYF.